Sequencing of this TCR beta chain was carried out in a study of glioma-infiltrating T cells after dendritic cell vaccination. Overall study results and limits: Patients with more pretreatment TILs had longer time to progression and survival.

Comments on this clone: No antigen is known for it.

Time point denoted: after dendritic cell vaccination, including at tumor progression/relapse. Fresh-frozen tumor tissue and more than two years of survival data were available for all. Using immunoSEQ multiplex PCR, the repertoire was profiled, and TCRdb retains in-frame clones only, with some absent. The repertoire includes 45,000 to 60,000 clones, about four fifths of them detected once, and roughly 14% sits in the top ten. The CDR3 runs 15 residues. With V trimmed by 5 bases and J by 2 bases, 3 bases remained unmatched. Germline V gene lookup returns CDR1 MNHEY and CDR2 SMNVEV (reference sequence).

The material was blood, obtained after dendritic cell vaccination. The rearrangement links TRBV27 to TRBJ1-6, with TRBD1 matching over 7 bases. This sequence originates from a human donor with glioblastoma. In nucleotides, the CDR3 is TGTGCCAGCAGTCTCGGACAGGCCTATAATTCACCCCTCCACTTT. Amino acids: CASSLGQAYNSPLHF.